The present T cell receptor (beta chain) was sequenced within a study of memory B cells and T cells in multiple sclerosis. Study findings and constraints: Normalization was needed because clone-set size differences affected shared clonotype counts.

In the case of this clone: No antigen is known for it.

Here immunoSEQ multiplex PCR was the method, and the copy in TCRdb shows in-frame clones only, minus some. The sample gives several thousand clones, around 60% of which show up once; around a third is in the top ten. Per the germline V gene, CDR1 is LNHNV and CDR2 is YYDKDF (reference sequence). V was pared by 0 bases and J by 1 base, with 12 bases between. The CDR3 consists of 16 residues. The clonotype originates from a human donor with multiple sclerosis. What was sequenced was memory (CD45RO+) CD8+ T cells from blood. The chain is built from TRBV15 and TRBJ1-2; D not resolved. CDR3 sequence: CATSRDRGLGNYGYTF. As DNA, the CDR3 is TGTGCCACCAGCAGAGATCGAGGGCTGGGTAACTATGGCTACACCTTC.